This note documents a single T cell receptor (beta chain) sequence. In the study's own analysis: Amplification of reference gene primers was used by the study to estimate nucleated cell counts. Data came from immunoSEQ multiplex PCR; TCRdb stores just in-frame clones and leaves some out. From that table come the V and J calls and clone size; the DNA was used to work out D and trimming. The sample lists about 280,000 clones, roughly 85% occurring once. This entry is derived from a study of blood T cell repertoires in COVID-19. About the study: The origin of the acute and convalescent COVID-19 samples was the United States, Italy and Spain. PBMCs, B-cell-depleted T cells, or T cells provided the cDNA or gDNA that made up the material.

Germline V gene lookup returns CDR1 LGHNA and CDR2 YNFKEQ. V was pared by 4 bases and J by 7 bases, with 11 bases of the junction left unmatched. The CDR3 has 16 amino acids. The sequencing sample was made of peripheral blood. The chain links TRBV4-2 to TRBJ2-3, with 10 positions matching TRBD2. The clonotype comes from a man in his forties or fifties with active or convalescent COVID-19. In nucleotides, the CDR3 is TGTGCCAGCAGCCCGACGGCTAGCGGGAGACTCAATACGCAGTATTTT. Protein sequence: CASSPTASGRLNTQYF.